The present T cell receptor beta chain was sequenced within a study of cytomegalovirus exposure and HLA in healthy donors. A multiplex PCR was run with 60 Vbeta primers and 13 Jbeta primers. TCRdb's copy holds only in-frame clones and misses some; the assay was immunoSEQ multiplex PCR. The data contain some 140,000 clones, 60% to 80% of them singletons. Germline trimming cut 4 bases from V and 0 bases from J; bases unmatched to any gene: 14. CDR3 length equals 19 residues. The germline CDR1 and CDR2 sequences are SGHDT and YYEEEE. Sequenced: PBMCs. This chain uses TRBV5-6 with TRBJ1-3, with 9 bases that match TRBD1. The receptor comes from a man aged 18 to 35 in good health and CMV-seronegative. CDR3 DNA: TGTGCCAGCAGCCGGGGTGGGACAGGGACCGCTTACTCTGGAAACACCATATATTTT. It yields the protein CASSRGGTGTAYSGNTIYF.